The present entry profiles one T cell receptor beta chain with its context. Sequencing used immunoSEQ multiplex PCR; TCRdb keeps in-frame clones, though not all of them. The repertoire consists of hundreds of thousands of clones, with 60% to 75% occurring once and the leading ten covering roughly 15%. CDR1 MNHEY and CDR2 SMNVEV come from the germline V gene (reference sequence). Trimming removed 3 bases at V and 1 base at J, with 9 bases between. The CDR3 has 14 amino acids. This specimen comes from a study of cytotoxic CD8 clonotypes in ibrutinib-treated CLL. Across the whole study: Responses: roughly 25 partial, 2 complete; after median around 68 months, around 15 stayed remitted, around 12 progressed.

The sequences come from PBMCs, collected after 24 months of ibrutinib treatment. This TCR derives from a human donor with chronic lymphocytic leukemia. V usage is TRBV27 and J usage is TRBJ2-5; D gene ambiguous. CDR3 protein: CASSFVGSQETQYF. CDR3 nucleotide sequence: TGTGCCAGCAGTTTTGTGGGATCCCAAGAGACCCAGTACTTC.